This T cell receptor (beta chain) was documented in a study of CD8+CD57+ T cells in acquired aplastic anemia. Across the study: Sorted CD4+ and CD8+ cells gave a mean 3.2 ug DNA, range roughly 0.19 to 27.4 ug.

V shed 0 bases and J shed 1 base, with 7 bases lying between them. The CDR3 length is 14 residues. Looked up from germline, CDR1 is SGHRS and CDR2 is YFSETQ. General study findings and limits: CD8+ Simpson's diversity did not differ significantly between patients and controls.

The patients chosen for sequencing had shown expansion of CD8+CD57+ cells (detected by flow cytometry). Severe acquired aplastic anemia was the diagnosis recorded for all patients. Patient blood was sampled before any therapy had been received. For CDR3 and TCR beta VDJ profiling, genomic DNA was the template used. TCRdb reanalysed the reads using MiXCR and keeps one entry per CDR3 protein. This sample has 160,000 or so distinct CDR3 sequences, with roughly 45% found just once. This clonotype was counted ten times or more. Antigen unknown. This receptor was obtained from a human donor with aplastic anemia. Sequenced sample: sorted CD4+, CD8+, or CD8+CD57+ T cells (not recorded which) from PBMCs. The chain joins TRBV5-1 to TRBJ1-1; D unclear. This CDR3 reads CASSLETPNTEAFF. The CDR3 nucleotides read TGCGCCAGCAGCTTGGAGACACCGAACACTGAAGCTTTCTTT.